This T cell receptor (beta chain) is drawn from a study of CD8 T cells in ankylosing spondylitis. Whole-study findings and limits: Disease-linked clones were found to be CD8+ and relatively rare in peripheral blood. The study identified a TCR beta motif of roughly eight highly homologous variants that appeared characteristic of ankylosing spondylitis blood.

There are many counts of this clonotype. Its specificity is unknown. Quantitative 5'-RACE with molecular barcodes generated TCR beta libraries. MiXCR was run by TCRdb on the 5' RACE reads, yielding one entry per CDR3 protein. Found here are roughly 39,000 distinct CDR3 sequences, roughly 2.5% of them singletons; the top ten hold roughly 4.4%. The CDR3 has 15 amino acids. CDR1 SGDLS and CDR2 YYNGEE come from the germline V gene. Trimming stripped 0 bases from V and 7 bases from J, with 13 bases between. The source is a male donor with ankylosing spondylitis or in good health (not recorded which). This chain uses TRBV9 with TRBJ2-2, with D perhaps TRBD2 (6 bases). Sequences were obtained from blood, either unsorted or a sorted T cell fraction (not recorded which). As DNA, the CDR3 is TGTGCCAGCAGCGTAGGTCGAGGAGGGGACGGGGAGCTGTTTTTT. Its translation: CASSVGRGGDGELFF.